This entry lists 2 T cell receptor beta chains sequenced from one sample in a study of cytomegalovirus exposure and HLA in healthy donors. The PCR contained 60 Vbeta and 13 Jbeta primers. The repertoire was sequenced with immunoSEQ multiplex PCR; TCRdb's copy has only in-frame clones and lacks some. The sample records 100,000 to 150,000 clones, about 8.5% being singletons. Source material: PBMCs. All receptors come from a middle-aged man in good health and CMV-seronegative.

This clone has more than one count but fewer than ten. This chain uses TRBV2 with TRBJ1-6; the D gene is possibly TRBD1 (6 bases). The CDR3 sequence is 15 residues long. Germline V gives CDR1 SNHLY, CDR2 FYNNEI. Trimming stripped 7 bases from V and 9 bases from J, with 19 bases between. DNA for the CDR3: TGTGCCAGCACTACGGCGACAGGCAGCGTTTCACCCCTCCACTTT. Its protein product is CASTTATGSVSPLHF.

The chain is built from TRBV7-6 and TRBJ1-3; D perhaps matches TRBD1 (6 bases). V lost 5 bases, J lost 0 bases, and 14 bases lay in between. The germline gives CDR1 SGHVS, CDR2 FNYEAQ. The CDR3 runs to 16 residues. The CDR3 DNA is TGTGCCAGCAGCCAAGGGGGGGCGAGCTCTGGAAACACCATATATTTT. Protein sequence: CASSQGGASSGNTIYF.